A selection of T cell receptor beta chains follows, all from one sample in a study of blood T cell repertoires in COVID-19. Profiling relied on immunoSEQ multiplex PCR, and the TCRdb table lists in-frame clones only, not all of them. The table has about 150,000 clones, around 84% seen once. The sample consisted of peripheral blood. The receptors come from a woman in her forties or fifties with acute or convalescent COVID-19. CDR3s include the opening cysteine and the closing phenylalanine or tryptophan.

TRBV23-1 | CASRPGTTNEKLFF
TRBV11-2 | CASSFSEGSGELFF
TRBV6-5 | CASSYPGQPQHF
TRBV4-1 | CASSQGTGNYGYTF
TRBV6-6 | CASSYSTSGSPFEQYF
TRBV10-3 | CATRDSRDTGELFF
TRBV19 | CASSIGTGNSYNEQFF
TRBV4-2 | CASSQDLTPQGAGEKLFF
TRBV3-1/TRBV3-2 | CASSQDKRRGGCTEAFF
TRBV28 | CASSEQGNGHNEQFF
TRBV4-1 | CASRYAPGRATNEKLFF
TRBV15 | CATSRATGGEAFF
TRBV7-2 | CASSLFAGEGEQFF
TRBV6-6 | CASSRGLAGGLLIF
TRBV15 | CATSRVGIRGRAGELFF
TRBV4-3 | CASSQVGTSGALDQFF
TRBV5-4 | CASSFGHSGANVLTF
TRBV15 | CATSVTNSGRYNEQFF
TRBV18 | CASSPPGSSTGELFF
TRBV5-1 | CASSLLAGGLNEQYF
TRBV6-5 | CASSYSETGGQPQHF
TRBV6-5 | CASSYSIGQGREQYF
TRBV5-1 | CASSIAGTGTGELFF
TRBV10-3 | CAISPGTGGPGELFF
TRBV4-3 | CASSQDGGISGNTIYF
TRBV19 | CASSTPGTSGELEQFF
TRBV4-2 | CASSQGRWLFF
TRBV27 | CASSLFVRTGGFHSTGELFF
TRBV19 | CASKAGKATNEKLFF
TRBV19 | CASRTMGGQGNTEAFF
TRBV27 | CASSLTTGGTAQHF
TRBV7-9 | CASSFLLLAGGRDTQYF
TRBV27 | CASRSIARGLLGGYTF
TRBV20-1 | CSASGTGVGEQYF
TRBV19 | CASSIERQPQHF
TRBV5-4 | CASSLEGAHEKLFF
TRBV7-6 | CASRAGNPNSPLHF
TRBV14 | CASRIEITDTQYF
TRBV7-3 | CASSPQGQLSTEAFF
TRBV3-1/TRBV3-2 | CASSQGQLTNTEAFF
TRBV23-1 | CAIFRVSGNTIYF
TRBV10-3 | CAIKAEASSGNTIYF